These T cell receptor beta chains were read from a single sample in a study of blood T cell repertoires in COVID-19. Using immunoSEQ multiplex PCR, the repertoire was profiled, and TCRdb retains in-frame clones only, with some absent. The table has over 350,000 clones, 70% to 90% seen once. The specimen was peripheral blood. The source of these receptors is a woman aged 30 to 39 with active or convalescent COVID-19. CDR3s include the opening cysteine and the closing phenylalanine or tryptophan. Fields, in order: J gene, V gene, CDR3 protein.

J: TRBJ1-2; V: TRBV7-9; CDR3: CASSLTGADGYTF
J: TRBJ2-7; V: TRBV7-6; CDR3: CASSSHGTGDYEQYF
J: TRBJ2-7; V: TRBV6-2/TRBV6-3; CDR3: CASSKGLGGHEQYF
J: TRBJ2-3; V: TRBV19; CDR3: CASTRQASTDTQYF
J: TRBJ2-7; V: TRBV29-1; CDR3: CSATSPGTPYEQYF
J: TRBJ2-2; V: TRBV29-1; CDR3: CSVYRDLNTGELFF
J: TRBJ2-5; V: TRBV3-1/TRBV3-2; CDR3: CASSPPGGQETQYF
J: TRBJ2-7; V: TRBV5-1; CDR3: CASSERDRGSYEQYF
J: TRBJ1-2; V: TRBV2; CDR3: CASSDWRAAPYGYTF
J: TRBJ1-3; V: TRBV19; CDR3: CASSKVRGGRTGNTIYF
J: TRBJ2-2; V: TRBV7-7; CDR3: CASSPPGLAPGELFF
J: TRBJ1-6; V: TRBV4-1; CDR3: CASRPRTDNSPLHF
J: TRBJ1-2; V: TRBV27; CDR3: CASSYIGAGYGYTF
J: TRBJ2-7; V: TRBV12-3/TRBV12-4; CDR3: CASRDRGYEQYF
J: TRBJ2-2; V: TRBV3-1/TRBV3-2; CDR3: CASSPPSSSGELFF
J: TRBJ2-3; V: TRBV27; CDR3: CASSSLGDTQYF